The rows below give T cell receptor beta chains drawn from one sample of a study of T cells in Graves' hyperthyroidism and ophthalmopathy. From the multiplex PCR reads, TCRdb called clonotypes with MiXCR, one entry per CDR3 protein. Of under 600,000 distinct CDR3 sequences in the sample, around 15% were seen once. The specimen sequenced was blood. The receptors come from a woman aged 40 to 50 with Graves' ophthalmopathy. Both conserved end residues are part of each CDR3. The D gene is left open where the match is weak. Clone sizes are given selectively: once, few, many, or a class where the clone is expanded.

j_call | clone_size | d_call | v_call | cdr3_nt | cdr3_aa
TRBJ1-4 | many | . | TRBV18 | TGTGCCAGCTCACCACGGGACGGGAATGAAAAACTGTTTTTT | CASSPRDGNEKLFF
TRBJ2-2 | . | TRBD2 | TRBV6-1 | TGTGCCAGCAGTGGACTGACTAGCGGGGCCCCCCTATCGAACACCGGGGAGCTGTTTTTT | CASSGLTSGAPLSNTGELFF
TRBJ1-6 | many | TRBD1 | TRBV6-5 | TGTGCCAGCAGTTACGCGACAGGGTATCCTCCTTCACCCCTCCACTTT | CASSYATGYPPSPLHF
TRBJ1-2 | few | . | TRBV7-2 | TGTGCCAGCAGCTTATCCGGGACGCAGGCCGGAGGCTACACCTTC | CASSLSGTQAGGYTF
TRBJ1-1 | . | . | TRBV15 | TGTGCCACCAGCAGAGCTGCCCAAATAAGGGGAGGGCACACTGAAGCTTTCTTT | CATSRAAQIRGGHTEAFF
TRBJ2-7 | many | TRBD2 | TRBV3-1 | TGTGCCAGCAGCCTGTCCGGGACTAGCCACGAGCAGTACTTC | CASSLSGTSHEQYF
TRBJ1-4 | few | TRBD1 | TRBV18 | TGTGCCAGCTCACCACGGACAGGGGTTTCAGAAAAACTGTTTTTT | CASSPRTGVSEKLFF
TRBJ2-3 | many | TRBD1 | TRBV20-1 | TGCAGTTTCACACCGGGACAGGGCAGGTCAGATACGCAGTATTTT | CSFTPGQGRSDTQYF
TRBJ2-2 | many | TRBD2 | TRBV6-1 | TGTGCCAGCAGTGCAAGGGGACTAGCCACCGGGGAGCTGTTTTTT | CASSARGLATGELFF
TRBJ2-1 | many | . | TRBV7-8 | TGTGCCAGCAGCTTACGGTTCCTACAGGGAGCGGCCTACAATGAGCAGTTCTTC | CASSLRFLQGAAYNEQFF
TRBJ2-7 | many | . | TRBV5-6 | TGTGCCAGCAGCCTCGACACCCCCTACGAGCAGTACTTC | CASSLDTPYEQYF
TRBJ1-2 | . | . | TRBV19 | TGTGCCAGTAACCTTTCAGCGGGGCGGACCTATGGCTACACCTTC | CASNLSAGRTYGYTF
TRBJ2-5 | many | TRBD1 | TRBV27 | TGTGCCAGCAGTACCCACAGGGGGATGGAGACCCAGTACTTC | CASSTHRGMETQYF
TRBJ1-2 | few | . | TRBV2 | TGTGCCAGCAGTGTAATACAGGATGCTTATGGCTACACCTTC | CASSVIQDAYGYTF
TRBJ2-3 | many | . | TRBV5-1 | TGCGCCAGCAGCTTCGGGACACAACCTTCCACAGATACGCAGTATTTT | CASSFGTQPSTDTQYF
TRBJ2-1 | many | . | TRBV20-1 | TGCAGTGCTAGAGTCCCTGGGAATGAGCAGTTCTTC | CSARVPGNEQFF
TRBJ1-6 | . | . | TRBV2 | TGTGCCAGCAGTGAAGTAGCAGAGAATAATTCACCCCTCCACTTT | CASSEVAENNSPLHF
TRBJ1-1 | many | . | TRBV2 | TGTGCCAGCAGTTACAGCCAGGGGTACACTGAAGCTTTCTTT | CASSYSQGYTEAFF
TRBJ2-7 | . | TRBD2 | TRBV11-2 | TGTGCCAGCCACGGGGGATGGACTAGCGGCCCAACCTACGAGCAGTACTTC | CASHGGWTSGPTYEQYF
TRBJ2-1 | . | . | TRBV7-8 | TGTGCCAGCAGCTTACCAGGAACCCCCAATGAGCAGTTCTTC | CASSLPGTPNEQFF
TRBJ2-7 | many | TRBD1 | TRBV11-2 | TGTGCCAGCAGCCGACAGGGATTCGAGCAGTACTTC | CASSRQGFEQYF
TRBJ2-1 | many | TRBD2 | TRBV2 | TGTGCCAGCAGCTACCTACTAGCGGGTTTCTACAATGAGCAGTTCTTC | CASSYLLAGFYNEQFF
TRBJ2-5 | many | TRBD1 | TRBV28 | TGTGCCAGCAGTTTACCCCCGGGCAGGGGGCTCGAGACCCAGTACTTC | CASSLPPGRGLETQYF
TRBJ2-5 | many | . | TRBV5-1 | TGCGCCAGCAGCTTAGGGGAATCGGACCGCGGGACCCAGTACTTC | CASSLGESDRGTQYF
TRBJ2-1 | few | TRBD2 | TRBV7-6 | TGTGCCAGCAGCTTAGAACGCTTAGCGGGCGATGAGCAGTTCTTC | CASSLERLAGDEQFF
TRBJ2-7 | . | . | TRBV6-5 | TGTGCCAGCAGCTGGGCCCGGGACTCCAAAGAGCAGTACTTC | CASSWARDSKEQYF
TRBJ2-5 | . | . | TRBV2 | TGTGCCAGCACCTGGGGGGGGGCTCAAGAGACCCAGTACTTC | CASTWGGAQETQYF
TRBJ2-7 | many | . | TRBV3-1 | TGTGCCAGCAGCCTTTGGACGGCTACCGAGCAGTACTTC | CASSLWTATEQYF
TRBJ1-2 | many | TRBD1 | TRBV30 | TGTGCCTGGAATGAAGGACAGGGGGTTGGCTATGGCTACACCTTC | CAWNEGQGVGYGYTF
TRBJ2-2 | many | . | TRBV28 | TGTGCCAGCAGTTTAGGGTCGAACACCGGGGAGCTGTTTTTT | CASSLGSNTGELFF
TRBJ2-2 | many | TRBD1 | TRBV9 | TGTGCCAGCAGCGTAGGCCCGACAGGGGCCGGCACCGGGGAGCTGTTTTTT | CASSVGPTGAGTGELFF
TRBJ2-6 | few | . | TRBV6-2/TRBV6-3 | TGTGCCAGCACGGAAAGGGTTGGGGCCAACGTCCTGACTTTC | CASTERVGANVLTF
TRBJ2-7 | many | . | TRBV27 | TGTGCCAGCAGTTTGAAGTCAGACTCGTACGAGCAGTACTTC | CASSLKSDSYEQYF
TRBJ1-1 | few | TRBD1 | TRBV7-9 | TGTGCCAGCAGCTTAAACAGGGGAGAAGCTTTCTTT | CASSLNRGEAFF
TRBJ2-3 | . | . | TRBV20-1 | TGCAGTGCTGGGATGGGGTCCCCAGATACGCAGTATTTT | CSAGMGSPDTQYF
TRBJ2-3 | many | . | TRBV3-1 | TGTGCCAGCAGCCAAGAGGTCTCCACAGATACGCAGTATTTT | CASSQEVSTDTQYF
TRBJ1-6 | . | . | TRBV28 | TGTGCCAGCAGTCTCAACCCAGGAACTGGGGATTCACCCCTCCACTTT | CASSLNPGTGDSPLHF
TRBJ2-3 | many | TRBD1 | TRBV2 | TGTGTCTCCACGGGACAGGGTTTAACAGATACGCAGTATTTT | CVSTGQGLTDTQYF
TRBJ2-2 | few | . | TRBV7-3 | TGTGCCAGCAGCTTACTGCAGGGGAACACCGGGGAGCTGTTTTTT | CASSLLQGNTGELFF
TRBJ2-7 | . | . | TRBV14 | TGTGCCAGCAGCCAAGTGACAGGCGGACTAAGAGGCCACGAGCAGTACTTC | CASSQVTGGLRGHEQYF
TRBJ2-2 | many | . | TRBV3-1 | TGTGCCAGCAGCCGTTTCCCCGGGGAGCTGTTTTTT | CASSRFPGELFF
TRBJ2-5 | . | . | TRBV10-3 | TGTGCCATCAGTGTAGACTTCCAAGAGACCCAGTACTTC | CAISVDFQETQYF
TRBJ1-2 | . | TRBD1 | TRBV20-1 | TGCAGTGCTATAACAGGGGGCGCCGGCTATGGCTACACCTTC | CSAITGGAGYGYTF
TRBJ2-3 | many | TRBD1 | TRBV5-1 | TGCGCCACCTCCTCCGGGACAGTCACAGATACGCAGTATTTT | CATSSGTVTDTQYF
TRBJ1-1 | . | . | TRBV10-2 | TGCGCCAGCAGACAGGGAGTGGCCACTGAAGCTTTCTTT | CASRQGVATEAFF
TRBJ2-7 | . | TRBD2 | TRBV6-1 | TGTGCCAGCAGTGAGAGCCTAGCGGGAGTTGAGCAGTACTTC | CASSESLAGVEQYF
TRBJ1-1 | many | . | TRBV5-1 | TGCGCCAGCAGCTTGGGGGAGGTGAACACTGAAGCTTTCTTT | CASSLGEVNTEAFF
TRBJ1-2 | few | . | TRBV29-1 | TGCAGCGTTGGGGATGGCTACACCTTC | CSVGDGYTF
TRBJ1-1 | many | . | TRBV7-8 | TGTGCCAGCACCACCGAGCCACGATTTTTGAACACTGAAGCTTTCTTT | CASTTEPRFLNTEAFF
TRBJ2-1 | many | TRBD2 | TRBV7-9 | TGTGCCAGCAGCGCGAGGACTAGCGGGAGAGACTACAATGAGCAGTTCTTC | CASSARTSGRDYNEQFF
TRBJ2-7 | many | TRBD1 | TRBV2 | TGTGCCAGCAGGGGACAGGGGATGAACGAGCAGTACTTC | CASRGQGMNEQYF
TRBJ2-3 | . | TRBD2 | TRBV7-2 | TGTGCCAGCAGTTACCTAGCGGAGGGTACGCAGTATTTT | CASSYLAEGTQYF
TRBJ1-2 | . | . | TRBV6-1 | TGTGCCAGAAGAGGGGATGGCTACACCTTC | CARRGDGYTF
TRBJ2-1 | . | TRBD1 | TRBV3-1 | TGTGCCAGCAGCCAGGCCGGGACAGGGAGCTTCGAGCAGTTCTTC | CASSQAGTGSFEQFF
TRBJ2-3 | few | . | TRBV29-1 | TGCAGCGTTGAAGGCAGATACACAGATACGCAGTATTTT | CSVEGRYTDTQYF
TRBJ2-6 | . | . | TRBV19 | TGTGCCAGTAGTCGGTCGAGGCCTGACGCGTCTGGGGCCAACGTCCTGACTTTC | CASSRSRPDASGANVLTF
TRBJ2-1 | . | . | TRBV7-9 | TGTGCCAGCAGCCATACTCAGGGGAAAAATGAGCAGTTCTTC | CASSHTQGKNEQFF
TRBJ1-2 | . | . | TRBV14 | TGTGCCAGCAGCCCCTTGAGTGGAGGGTACGGCTACACCTTC | CASSPLSGGYGYTF
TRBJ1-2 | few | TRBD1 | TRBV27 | TGTGCCAGCAGTTTGACAGGGGAACACGGCTACACCTTC | CASSLTGEHGYTF